The 32 T cell receptor beta chains given below trace back to one sample, sequenced in a study of T cell responses to AZD1222 COVID-19 vaccine. TCRdb's table, derived via immunoSEQ multiplex PCR, lists solely in-frame clones and lacks some. This sample has around 120,000 clones, with around 83% found just once. The sample here was peripheral blood, taken 28 days after the second AZD1222 dose. These receptors were obtained from an adult who received the AZD1222 COVID-19 vaccine.

In this sample, this clone turned up a few times. The rearrangement links TRBV30 to TRBJ1-5, with 7 nucleotides matching TRBD1. Germline CDR1 GTSNPN, CDR2 SVGIG (reference sequence). The CDR3 covers 14 residues. With V trimmed by 1 base and J by 6 bases, 6 bases remained unmatched. The CDR3 sequence: CAWSEGGKAQPQHF. Here the CDR3 DNA reads TGTGCCTGGAGTGAAGGGGGCAAGGCTCAGCCCCAGCATTTT. Using reference TRBV30 and TRBJ1-5 for the parts outside the CDR3, the full variable domain is SQTIHQWPATLVQPVGSPLSLECTVEGTSNPNLYWYRQAAGRGLQLLFYSVGIGQISSEVPQNLSASRPQDRQFILSSKKLLLSDSGFYLCAWSEGGKAQPQHFGDGTRLSIL.

The chain has TRBV14 and TRBJ1-1, with TRBD1 matching over 7 bases. V lost 0 bases, J lost 4 bases, and 17 bases stayed unmatched. This CDR3 has 19 residues. CDR1 is SGHDN, CDR2 FVKESK, per germline. Here the CDR3 DNA reads TGTGCCAGCAGCCAAGATTTAGATTTTTATCAGGGGGTAAGCACTGAAGCTTTCTTT. This sequence encodes CASSQDLDFYQGVSTEAFF.

This clone was picked up a small number of times. V gene TRBV4-1 combines with J gene TRBJ2-5, with TRBD2 identical over 7 bases. The CDR3 is 15 residues long. The germline V gene has CDR1 MGHRA and CDR2 YSYEKL. V lost 0 bases and J lost 3; bases outside the gene matches: 4. CDR3 sequence: CASSQDMGGEETQYF. CDR3 in DNA: TGCGCCAGCAGCCAAGACATGGGAGGGGAAGAGACCCAGTACTTC.

This clone came up many times. The same CDR3 also results from other DNA sequences found in this sample. The chain combines TRBV18 with TRBJ2-2; D possibly corresponds to TRBD1 (6 bases). Germline V gene lookup returns CDR1 KGHSH and CDR2 LQKENI. Trimming removed 4 bases at V and 2 bases at J, with 8 bases between. This CDR3 has 14 residues. The CDR3 DNA is TGTGCCAGCTCACAGACAGGAAACACCGGGGAGCTGTTTTTT. It is translated as CASSQTGNTGELFF.

The table lists this clone with a count of one. The V and J genes are TRBV18 and TRBJ1-6, with D uncertain. Germline values: CDR1 KGHSH, CDR2 LQKENI. V was clipped by 1 base and J by 7 bases, with 11 bases between them. The CDR3 spans 15 residues. CDR3 DNA sequence: TGTGCCAGCTCACCACAGCCTCCGACCAATTCACCCCTCCACTTT. It translates to CASSPQPPTNSPLHF.

The rearrangement uses TRBV27 and TRBJ2-7; D not certain. V lost 11 bases and J 5 bases, leaving 10 bases between the germline ends. The CDR3 spans 10 residues. CDR1 is MNHEY and CDR2 is SMNVEV in the germline V gene (reference sequence). The CDR3 loop is CAPPVDEQYF. DNA for the CDR3: TGTGCCCCCCCAGTGGACGAGCAGTACTTC.

The J gene is TRBJ1-3, the V gene TRBV28; 7 nucleotides agree with TRBD1. The ends lost 2 bases at V and 6 bases at J; junction bases unmatched: 4. The CDR3 spans 14 residues. Germline CDR1 MDHEN, CDR2 SYDVKM. CDR3 nucleotide sequence: TGTGCCAGCAGTTTAAGGGGGCCCGTAAACACCATATATTTT. Translating gives CASSLRGPVNTIYF. Combining the CDR3 with reference TRBV28 and TRBJ1-3 gives the whole variable domain DVKVTQSSRYLVKRTGEKVFLECVQDMDHENMFWYRQDPGLGLRLIYFSYDVKMKEKGDIPEGYSVSREKKERFSLILESASTNQTSMYLCASSLRGPVNTIYFGEGSWLTVV.

This clone was found a few times. This rearrangement joins TRBV7-9 to TRBJ1-1; no firm D call. CDR1 is SEHNR, CDR2 FQNEAQ, per germline (reference sequence). This CDR3 region has 14 residues. V was clipped by 5 bases and J by 1 base, with 11 bases between them. CDR3 loop: CASSRVEGNTEAFF. The CDR3 DNA reads as TGTGCCAGCAGCCGTGTAGAGGGGAACACTGAAGCTTTCTTT.

The chain uses TRBV6-5 and TRBJ1-1; D gene uncertain. Looked up from germline, CDR1 is MNHEY and CDR2 is SVGAGI. V was pared by 8 bases and J by 3 bases, with 10 bases between. The CDR3 consists of 12 residues. The CDR3 DNA follows: TGTGCCAGCTCGCAAGGGTACACTGAAGCTTTCTTT. Its protein product is CASSQGYTEAFF.

The chain carries TRBV4-1 and TRBJ1-6; perhaps TRBD1 as D (6 bases). The CDR3 is 18 amino acids. Germline lookup yields CDR1 MGHRA and CDR2 YSYEKL. Trimming removed 2 bases from V and 12 bases from J, with 26 bases in between. The CDR3 loop is CASSQLQGRGSGGIPLHF. The CDR3 coding sequence is TGCGCCAGCAGCCAACTACAGGGACGGGGATCGGGTGGTATACCCCTCCACTTT.

The chain joins TRBV4-3 to TRBJ1-5; 7 bases match TRBD1. J gave up 2 bases and V 3 bases, and 4 bases lay outside the gene matches. Germline CDR1 reads LGHNA; CDR2 reads YSLEER. The CDR3 is 15 amino acids. CDR3 nucleotides: TGCGCCAGCAGCCAGGAAGGGGGCGGCAATCAGCCCCAGCATTTT. It is translated as CASSQEGGGNQPQHF.

The V call is TRBV28, the J call TRBJ1-2, with D uncertain. Germline CDR1 MDHEN, CDR2 SYDVKM. The CDR3 length is 14 residues. V was pared by 2 bases and J by 4 bases, with 11 bases between. Here the CDR3 DNA reads TGTGCCAGCAGTTTACCATCGGGTGGCTATGGCTACACCTTC. It codes for CASSLPSGGYGYTF.

This chain uses TRBV6-5 with TRBJ2-3, with a tentative D call TRBD1 (6 bases). The CDR3 extends over 16 amino acids. V lost 4 bases and J 0 bases, leaving 14 bases between the germline ends. In germline, CDR1 is MNHEY, CDR2 SVGAGI. The CDR3, as DNA: TGTGCCAGCAGTTTAAGCCAGGGGAGAAGCACAGATACGCAGTATTTT. It translates to CASSLSQGRSTDTQYF.

The genes are TRBV10-3 and TRBJ2-1; D is uncertain. CDR3 size: 12 residues. The V gene lost 1 base and the J gene lost 9 bases, with 7 bases spanning the gap. CDR1 is ENHRY, CDR2 SYGVKD, per germline. The CDR3 spells CAISELDGEQFF. The CDR3 DNA is TGTGCCATCAGTGAGTTAGATGGTGAGCAGTTCTTC.

For the CDR3, the DNA is TGTGCCTTCTCTGACGGGGGTTTAACCTACGAGCAGTACTTC. Translated, it gives CAFSDGGLTYEQYF. The chain combines TRBV30 with TRBJ2-7; TRBD2 is a possible D gene (6 bases). V gave up 7 bases and J gave up 2 bases, with 18 bases separating them. Germline V lookup: CDR1 GTSNPN, CDR2 SVGIG (reference sequence). CDR3 length equals 14 residues. The full variable domain, completed using reference TRBV30 and TRBJ2-7, is SQTIHQWPATLVQPVGSPLSLECTVEGTSNPNLYWYRQAAGRGLQLLFYSVGIGQISSEVPQNLSASRPQDRQFILSSKKLLLSDSGFYLCAFSDGGLTYEQYFGPGTRLTVT.

V and J are TRBV28 and TRBJ2-5; weak D call: TRBD2 (6 bases). This CDR3 comprises 14 residues. The V gene lost 7 bases and the J gene lost 2 bases, with 14 bases spanning the gap. The germline CDR1 and CDR2 sequences are MDHEN and SYDVKM. The CDR3 spells CASTLGRKQETQYF. CDR3 nucleotides: TGTGCCAGCACCCTGGGGAGGAAACAAGAGACCCAGTACTTC. The variable domain in full, with the rest retrieved from reference TRBV28 and TRBJ2-5, is DVKVTQSSRYLVKRTGEKVFLECVQDMDHENMFWYRQDPGLGLRLIYFSYDVKMKEKGDIPEGYSVSREKKERFSLILESASTNQTSMYLCASTLGRKQETQYFGPGTRLLVL.

V usage is TRBV3-1 (or the pseudogene TRBV3-2) and J usage is TRBJ1-3, with a tentative D call TRBD1 (5 bases). CDR3 length: 21 amino acids. CDR1 is LGHDT, CDR2 YNNKEL, per germline (reference sequence). V was trimmed by 4 bases and J by 3 bases, leaving 31 bases between them. In nucleotides, the CDR3 is TGTGCCAGCAGCCGAAAATTTACAGGTTGGCAGGGCCGGGATGATGGAAACACCATATATTTT. It is translated as CASSRKFTGWQGRDDGNTIYF.

The chain uses TRBV6-5 and TRBJ2-7; D possibly corresponds to TRBD1 (6 bases). The CDR3 spans 15 residues. V shed 0 bases and J shed 1 base, with 10 bases lying between them. Germline values: CDR1 MNHEY, CDR2 SVGAGI. CDR3 amino acids: CASSYSGGGSYEQYF. CDR3 nucleotide sequence: TGTGCCAGCAGTTACTCAGGGGGTGGATCCTACGAGCAGTACTTC.

The chain combines TRBV6-2 or TRBV6-3 with TRBJ2-4, with no clear D. CDR1 is MNHEY and CDR2 is SVGEGT in the germline V gene. The CDR3 runs to 11 residues. V dropped 2 bases and J dropped 9 bases, with 5 bases sitting between them. The CDR3 reads CASSYGTIQYF. CDR3 DNA sequence: TGTGCCAGCAGTTACGGAACCATTCAGTACTTC.

The rearrangement links TRBV5-6 to TRBJ2-3, with 8 bases aligning to TRBD1. The V segment lost 4 bases and the J segment 2 bases; nucleotides outside the gene matches: 6. The length of the CDR3 is 15 residues. From germline, CDR1 is SGHDT and CDR2 YYEEEE. The CDR3 here is CASSPTDRDTDTQYF. The CDR3 DNA reads TGTGCCAGCAGCCCTACGGACAGGGACACAGATACGCAGTATTTT. The full variable domain, with the rest looked up from reference TRBV5-6 and TRBJ2-3, is DAGVTQSPTHLIKTRGQQVTLRCSPKSGHDTVSWYQQALGQGPQFIFQYYEEEERQRGNFPDRFSGHQFPNYSSELNVNALLLGDSALYLCASSPTDRDTDTQYFGPGTRLTVL.

The CDR3 nucleotides are TGTGCCAGCAGCTTAGAACTGGAAGATAATGAGCAGTTCTTC. Its protein product is CASSLELEDNEQFF. The gene calls are TRBV11-3 and TRBJ2-1; D call uncertain. Germline V CDR1 and CDR2: SGHNT, YENEEA. Trimming pared 0 bases from V and 7 bases from J, leaving 10 bases between. The CDR3 spans 14 residues.

This clone appeared a single time. V is TRBV27 and J is TRBJ1-1, with D unclear. The CDR3 length is 14 residues. CDR1 and CDR2 from the germline V gene are MNHEY and SMNVEV (reference sequence). V lost 6 bases and J 2 bases, leaving 13 bases between the germline ends. CDR3 sequence: CASRVERSNTEAFF. In DNA form, the CDR3 reads TGTGCCAGCAGAGTAGAGAGGTCTAACACTGAAGCTTTCTTT.

In its sample, this clone was seen once. V usage is TRBV18 and J usage is TRBJ1-5; 9 bases line up with TRBD1. V dropped 3 bases and J dropped 4; count of bases not matched to a gene: 7. This CDR3 is 16 amino acids long. CDR1 KGHSH and CDR2 LQKENI come from the germline V gene. CDR3 coding DNA: TGTGCCAGCTCACCTCTAGGACAGGGGCGAAATCAGCCCCAGCATTTT. Its protein product is CASSPLGQGRNQPQHF.

The chain recombines TRBV28 with TRBJ1-2; D may be TRBD1 (5 bases). The CDR3 totals 11 residues. V was trimmed by 3 bases and J by 13 bases, leaving 12 bases between them. Germline V gene lookup returns CDR1 MDHEN and CDR2 SYDVKM. In DNA, the CDR3 is TGTGCCAGCAGTTTGCCAGGGTTGCTCACCTTC. Amino acid sequence: CASSLPGLLTF.

CDR3 residues: CASSFGEKMGIQYF. In DNA form, the CDR3 reads TGCGCCAGCAGCTTTGGGGAGAAGATGGGCATTCAGTACTTC. This chain links TRBV5-1 with TRBJ2-4; possible D gene TRBD2, 5 bases. V dropped 2 bases and J dropped 9 bases, with 15 bases sitting between them. The germline V gene has CDR1 SGHRS and CDR2 YFSETQ. The CDR3 sequence is 14 residues long.

The J gene is TRBJ2-7, the V gene TRBV5-1, with TRBD1 matching 7 bases. J gave up 2 bases and V 4 bases, and 12 bases lay outside the gene matches. The CDR3 contains 16 residues. Germline lookup yields CDR1 SGHRS and CDR2 YFSETQ. The CDR3, as DNA: TGCGCCAGCAGCCCGGCGAGGGACAGTTTTACCTACGAGCAGTACTTC. It translates to CASSPARDSFTYEQYF.

The chain couples TRBV30 to TRBJ1-1; no definite D call. The V end was cut by 3 bases, the J end by 4 bases, with 12 bases between. Germline CDR1 GTSNPN, CDR2 SVGIG (reference sequence). This CDR3 has 13 amino acids. In DNA, the CDR3 is TGTGCCTGGAGAAATGATGGAGTCACTGAAGCTTTCTTT. As protein: CAWRNDGVTEAFF.

This clone came up once. This chain connects TRBV5-1 to TRBJ2-7, with 10 bases that match TRBD1. V dropped 5 bases and J dropped 2; count of bases not matched to a gene: 16. CDR1 is SGHRS and CDR2 is YFSETQ in the germline V gene. The CDR3 loop spans 18 amino acids. The CDR3: CASRLLFSGTGVTYEQYF. CDR3 bases: TGCGCCAGCAGACTCCTCTTTTCCGGGACAGGGGTAACCTACGAGCAGTACTTC.

The V call is TRBV5-1, the J call TRBJ2-5, with TRBD2 matching over 13 bases. The CDR3 spans 15 residues. V was clipped by 4 bases and J by 5 bases; unmatched bases: 5. Germline CDR1 and CDR2: SGHRS and YFSETQ. The CDR3: CASSAGLAGHETQYF. Here the CDR3 DNA reads TGCGCCAGCAGCGCGGGACTAGCGGGGCACGAGACCCAGTACTTC. The full variable domain, completed using reference TRBV5-1 and TRBJ2-5, is KAGVTQTPRYLIKTRGQQVTLSCSPISGHRSVSWYQQTPGQGLQFLFEYFSETQRNKGNFPGRFSGRQFSNSRSEMNVSTLELGDSALYLCASSAGLAGHETQYFGPGTRLLVL.

The sample holds a few counts of this clone. This sequence joins TRBV5-6 and TRBJ2-7; the D gene is possibly TRBD2 (6 bases). The germline V gene has CDR1 SGHDT and CDR2 YYEEEE. Trimming removed 4 bases from V and 3 bases from J, with 14 bases in between. The CDR3 is 14 residues long. The CDR3 DNA reads as TGTGCCAGCAGCCCTCGGAGGGGCTTCTACGAGCAGTACTTC. Its translation: CASSPRRGFYEQYF.

The gene calls are TRBV28 and TRBJ1-2; no reliable D call. Trimming took off 8 bases at V and 4 bases at J, with 8 bases between the two ends. Germline V gene lookup returns CDR1 MDHEN and CDR2 SYDVKM. The length of the CDR3 is 11 residues. The CDR3 DNA sequence: TGTGCCAGCGGGAGGGCCTATGGCTACACCTTC. Translated, it gives CASGRAYGYTF.

The chain has TRBV2 and TRBJ1-6; D uncertain. V dropped 4 bases and J dropped 7 bases, with 11 bases sitting between them. Germline V lookup: CDR1 SNHLY, CDR2 FYNNEI. The CDR3 runs 14 residues. CDR3 loop: CASSVAGVNSPLHF. CDR3 bases: TGTGCCAGCAGTGTAGCTGGGGTCAATTCACCCCTCCACTTT.